Described below is a single T cell receptor (beta chain) sequence and its context. Its antigen is currently unknown. Its ends do not fully match the called genes, so a read error is possible. These data are taken from a study of blood T cells in healthy people across ages. The overall study: About one barcoded beta molecule per two T cells came from capture by template switching.

Study-level results: Changes seen in expanded clonotypes were possibly confounded by donor CMV status left unknown.

This CDR3 comprises 15 residues. The V gene's germline CDR1 is SGHTA and CDR2 FQGNSA. With a J-beta primer mix and a sample-barcoded 5' primer, a second PCR ran about 7 to 11 cycles. TCRdb analysed the 5' RACE reads with MiXCR anew, one entry per CDR3 protein. The table includes hundreds of thousands of distinct CDR3 sequences, roughly 56% detected once. This rearrangement joins TRBV7-2 to TRBJ2-7; possibly TRBD2 for D (6 bases). Material for sequencing was blood. The TCR sequence derives from a man aged 35 to 55 in good health. The chain's CDR3 is CASSLGSGNPYEQYF. In DNA form, the CDR3 reads TGTGCCAGCAGTTTAGGTAGCGGAAATCCCTACGAGCAGTACTTC.